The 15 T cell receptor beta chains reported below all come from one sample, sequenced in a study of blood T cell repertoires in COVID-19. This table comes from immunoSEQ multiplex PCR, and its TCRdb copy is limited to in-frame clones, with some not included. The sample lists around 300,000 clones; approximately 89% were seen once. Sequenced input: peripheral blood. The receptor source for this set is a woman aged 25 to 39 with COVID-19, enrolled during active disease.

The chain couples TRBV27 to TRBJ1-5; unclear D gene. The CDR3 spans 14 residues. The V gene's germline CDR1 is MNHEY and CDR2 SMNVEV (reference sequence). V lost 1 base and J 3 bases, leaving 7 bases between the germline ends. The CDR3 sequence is CASSLFPSNQPQHF. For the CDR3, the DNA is TGTGCCAGCAGTTTATTTCCTTCCAATCAGCCCCAGCATTTT.

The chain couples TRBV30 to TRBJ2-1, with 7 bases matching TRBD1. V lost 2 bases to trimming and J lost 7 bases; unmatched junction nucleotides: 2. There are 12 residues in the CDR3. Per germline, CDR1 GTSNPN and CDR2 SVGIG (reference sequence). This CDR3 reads CAWSQQGNEQFF. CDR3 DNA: TGTGCCTGGAGTCAACAGGGGAATGAGCAGTTCTTC. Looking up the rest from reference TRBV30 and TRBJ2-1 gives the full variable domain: SQTIHQWPATLVQPVGSPLSLECTVEGTSNPNLYWYRQAAGRGLQLLFYSVGIGQISSEVPQNLSASRPQDRQFILSSKKLLLSDSGFYLCAWSQQGNEQFFGPGTRLTVL.

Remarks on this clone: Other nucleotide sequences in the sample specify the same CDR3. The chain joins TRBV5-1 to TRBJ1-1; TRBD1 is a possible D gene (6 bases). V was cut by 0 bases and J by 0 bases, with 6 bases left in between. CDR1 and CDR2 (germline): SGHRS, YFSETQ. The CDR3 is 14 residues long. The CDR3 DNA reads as TGCGCCAGCAGCTTGGGGGACATGAACACTGAAGCTTTCTTT. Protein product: CASSLGDMNTEAFF.

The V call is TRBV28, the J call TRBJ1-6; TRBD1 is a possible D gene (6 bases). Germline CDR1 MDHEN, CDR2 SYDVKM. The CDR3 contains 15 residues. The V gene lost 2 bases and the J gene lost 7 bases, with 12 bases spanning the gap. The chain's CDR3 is CASSLQGIVNSPLHF. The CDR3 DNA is TGTGCCAGCAGTTTACAGGGGATCGTCAATTCACCCCTCCACTTT.

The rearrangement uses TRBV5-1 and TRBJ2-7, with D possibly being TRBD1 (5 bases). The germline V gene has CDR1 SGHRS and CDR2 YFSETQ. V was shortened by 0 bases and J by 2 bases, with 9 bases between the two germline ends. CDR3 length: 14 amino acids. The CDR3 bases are TGCGCCAGCAGCTTGGACAGGCTTGCCTACGAGCAGTACTTC. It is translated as CASSLDRLAYEQYF.

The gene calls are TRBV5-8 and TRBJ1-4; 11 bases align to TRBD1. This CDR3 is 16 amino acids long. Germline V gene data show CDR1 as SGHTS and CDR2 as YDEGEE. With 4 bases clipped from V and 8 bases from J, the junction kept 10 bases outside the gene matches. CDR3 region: CASSLGTGGPAEKLFF. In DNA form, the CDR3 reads TGTGCCAGCAGCCTCGGGACAGGGGGACCGGCCGAAAAACTGTTTTTT.

The CDR3 DNA reads TGCAGCGTCGGAGGGCCGAACACTGAAGCTTTCTTT. Amino acids: CSVGGPNTEAFF. This chain connects TRBV29-1 to TRBJ1-1; D is uncertain. This CDR3 region has 12 residues. From germline, CDR1 is SQVTM and CDR2 ANQGSEA. V lost 6 bases to trimming and J lost 1 base, with 9 bases between them.

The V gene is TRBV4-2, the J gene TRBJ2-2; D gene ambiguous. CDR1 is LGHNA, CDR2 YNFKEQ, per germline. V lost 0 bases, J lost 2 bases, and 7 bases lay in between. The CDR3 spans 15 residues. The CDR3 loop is CASSQDGLNTGELFF. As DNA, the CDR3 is TGTGCCAGCAGCCAAGATGGGCTAAACACCGGGGAGCTGTTTTTT.

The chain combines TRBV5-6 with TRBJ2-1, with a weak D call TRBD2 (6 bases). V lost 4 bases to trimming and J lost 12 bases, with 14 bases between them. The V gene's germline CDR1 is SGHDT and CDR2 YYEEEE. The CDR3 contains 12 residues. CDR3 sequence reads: CASSDQGLGQFF. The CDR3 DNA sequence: TGTGCCAGCAGCGACCAGGGACTTGGGCAGTTCTTC.

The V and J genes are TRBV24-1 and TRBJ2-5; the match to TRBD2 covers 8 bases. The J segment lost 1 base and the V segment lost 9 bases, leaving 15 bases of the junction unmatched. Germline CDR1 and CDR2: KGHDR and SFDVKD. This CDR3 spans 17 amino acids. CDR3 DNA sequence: TGTGCCACCGACCCCCGGAGGGCGGGAGGAAGCCAAGAGACCCAGTACTTC. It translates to CATDPRRAGGSQETQYF.

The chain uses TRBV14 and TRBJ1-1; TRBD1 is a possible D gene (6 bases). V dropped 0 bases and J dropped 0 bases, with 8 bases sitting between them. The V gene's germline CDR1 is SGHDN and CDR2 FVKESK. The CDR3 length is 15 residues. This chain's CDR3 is CASSQERGLNTEAFF. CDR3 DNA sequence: TGTGCCAGCAGCCAAGAGAGGGGGTTGAACACTGAAGCTTTCTTT.

CDR3 DNA: TGCGCCAGCAGTTATGACGGGAGCTCTGGAAACACCATATATTTT. Translated, it gives CASSYDGSSGNTIYF. The chain couples TRBV5-1 to TRBJ1-3; no reliable D call. The V gene's germline CDR1 is SGHRS and CDR2 YFSETQ. Trimming pared 5 bases from V and 0 bases from J, leaving 12 bases between. The CDR3 runs to 15 residues. Together with reference TRBV5-1 and TRBJ1-3, the CDR3 gives the full variable domain: KAGVTQTPRYLIKTRGQQVTLSCSPISGHRSVSWYQQTPGQGLQFLFEYFSETQRNKGNFPGRFSGRQFSNSRSEMNVSTLELGDSALYLCASSYDGSSGNTIYFGEGSWLTVV.

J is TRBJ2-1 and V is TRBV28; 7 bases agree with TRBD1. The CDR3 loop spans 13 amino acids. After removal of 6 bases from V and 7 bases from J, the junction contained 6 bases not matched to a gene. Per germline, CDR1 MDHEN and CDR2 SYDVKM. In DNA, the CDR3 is TGTGCCAGCAGAAGACAGGGTAGAAATGAGCAGTTCTTC. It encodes CASRRQGRNEQFF.

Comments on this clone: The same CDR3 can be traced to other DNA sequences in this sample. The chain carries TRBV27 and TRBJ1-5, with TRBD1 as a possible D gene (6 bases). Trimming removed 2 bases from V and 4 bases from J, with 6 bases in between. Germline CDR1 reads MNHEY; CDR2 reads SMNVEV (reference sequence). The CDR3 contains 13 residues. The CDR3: CASSLQGNQPQHF. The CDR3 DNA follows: TGTGCCAGCAGTTTACAGGGGAATCAGCCCCAGCATTTT.

The CDR3 nucleotides read TGTGCCAGCACCCTACACGGGGGGGGCGGTAATTCACCCCTCCACTTT. It is translated as CASTLHGGGGNSPLHF. The chain uses TRBV27 and TRBJ1-6; TRBD1 is a possible D gene (6 bases). Germline-derived CDR1 and CDR2 are MNHEY and SMNVEV (reference sequence). The CDR3 has 16 amino acids. Trimming removed 7 bases at V and 6 bases at J, with 19 bases between.